Included here is one T cell receptor beta chain sequence, with context. This same CDR3 is encoded by further DNA sequences in the sample. The participants were between roughly 18 and 89 years old and came from 24 US areas. Participants were placed into cohorts based on the clinical history they reported. Donors of Cohort 3 who recovered were those that had two negative PCRs, clearance, or symptom resolution. The data were produced by immunoSEQ multiplex PCR, yet TCRdb's version contains in-frame clones alone and is incomplete. The sample includes a few hundred thousand clones, 80% to 90% of them seen just once. The entry originates in a study of blood T cell repertoires in COVID-19. Across the whole study: Acute-phase and convalescent COVID-19 samples originated in the United States, Italy and Spain.

This CDR3 region has 13 residues. The V and J ends lost 2 bases and 7 bases respectively, with 8 bases between them. Germline lookup yields CDR1 SGHVS and CDR2 FNYEAQ. The chain recombines TRBV7-6 with TRBJ2-2; perhaps TRBD1 as D (5 bases). The specimen was PBMCs or T cells enriched from blood (not recorded which). The clonotype originates from a woman aged 60-75 years who had recovered from COVID-19. Here the CDR3 reads CASSLQGIGELFF. Written as DNA, the CDR3 is TGTGCCAGCAGCTTACAGGGCATCGGGGAGCTGTTTTTT.